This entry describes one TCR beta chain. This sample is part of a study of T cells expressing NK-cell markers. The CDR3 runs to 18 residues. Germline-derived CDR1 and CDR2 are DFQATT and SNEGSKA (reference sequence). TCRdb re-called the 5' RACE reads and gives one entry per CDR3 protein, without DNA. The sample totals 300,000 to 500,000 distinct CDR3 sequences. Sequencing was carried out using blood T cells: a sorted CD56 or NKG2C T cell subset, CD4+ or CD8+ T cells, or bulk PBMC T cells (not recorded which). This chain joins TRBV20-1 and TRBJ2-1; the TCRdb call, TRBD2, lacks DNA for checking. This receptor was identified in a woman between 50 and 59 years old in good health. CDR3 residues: CSARGGLGGGTEYNEQFF.